This TCR beta chain was sequenced in a study of STAT5B mutations in CD4+ large granular lymphocyte leukemia. Study-wide background: Healthy donors showed HLA-associated enrichment of the CDR3 'QG' motif.

Buffy coats from healthy blood donors served as controls. In the case of this clone: Its antigen is undetermined.

Produced via immunoSEQ multiplex PCR; TCRdb's table is partial and in-frame only. The data contain fewer than 35,000 clones, about 81% of them singletons. The V gene's germline CDR1 is MDHEN and CDR2 SYDVKM. This CDR3 is built from 15 residues. J gave up 7 bases and V 8 bases, and 12 bases lay outside the gene matches. Study-level results: Patient CD4-sorted repertoires stayed more clonal than healthy ones after leukemic-clone removal. TRBV06-family usage was enriched in top patient clones (8/27) versus controls (2/35).

The sequence came from a human donor in good health. Sequenced sample: CD4+ T cells from blood buffy coats. The chain employs TRBV28 and TRBJ1-2, with TRBD1 identical over 11 bases. Written as DNA, the CDR3 is TGTGCCAGCTGGTCAGGCGGACAGGGGGCGGTTGGCTACACCTTC. Its translation is CASWSGGQGAVGYTF.